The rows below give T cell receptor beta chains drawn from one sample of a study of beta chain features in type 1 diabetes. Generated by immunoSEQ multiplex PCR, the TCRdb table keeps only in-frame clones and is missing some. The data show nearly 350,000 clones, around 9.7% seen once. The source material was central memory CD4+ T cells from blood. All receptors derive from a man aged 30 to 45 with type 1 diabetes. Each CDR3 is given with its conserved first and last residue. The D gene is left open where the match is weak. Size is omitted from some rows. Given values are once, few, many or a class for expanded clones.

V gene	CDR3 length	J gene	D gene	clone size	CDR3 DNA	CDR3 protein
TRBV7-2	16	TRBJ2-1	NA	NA	TGTGCCAGCAGCTTACCCCCGGGCTACTCCTACAATGAGCAGTTCTTC	CASSLPPGYSYNEQFF
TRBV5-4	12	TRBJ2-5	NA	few	TGTGCCAGCAGCTTAGGCCAAGAGACCCAGTACTTC	CASSLGQETQYF
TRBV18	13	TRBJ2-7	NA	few	TGTGCCAGCTCACCTTCTAGCTGGGACGAGCAGTACTTC	CASSPSSWDEQYF
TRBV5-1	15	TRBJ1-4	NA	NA	TGCGCCAGCAGCTTGGCCATTAGGGGGAATGAAAAACTGTTTTTT	CASSLAIRGNEKLFF
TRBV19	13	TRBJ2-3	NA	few	TGTGCCAGTAGTGCGACCGGGCCAGATACGCAGTATTTT	CASSATGPDTQYF
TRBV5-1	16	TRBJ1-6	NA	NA	TGCGCCAGCAGCCGGGACGGAAGCTCCTATAATTCACCCCTCCACTTT	CASSRDGSSYNSPLHF
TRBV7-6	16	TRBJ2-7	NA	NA	TGTGCCAGCAGCATTCTGAACAGGCCTGGGGAGTACGAGCAGTACTTC	CASSILNRPGEYEQYF
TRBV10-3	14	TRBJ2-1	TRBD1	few	TGTGCCATCAGCCTGGGACAGGGGGGGAATGAGCAGTTCTTC	CAISLGQGGNEQFF
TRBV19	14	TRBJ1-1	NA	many	TGTGCCAGTAGTATAGCCCAGGTCGGCACTGAAGCTTTCTTT	CASSIAQVGTEAFF
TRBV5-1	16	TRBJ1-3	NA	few	TGCGCCAGCAGCTTGGGGGCGGATTTCTCTGGAAACACCATATATTTT	CASSLGADFSGNTIYF
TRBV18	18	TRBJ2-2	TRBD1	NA	TGTGCCAGCTCACCTCGACAGGGGCGCCTCGCGAACACCGGGGAGCTGTTTTTT	CASSPRQGRLANTGELFF
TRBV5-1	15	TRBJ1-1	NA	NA	TGCGCCAGCAGCTTGTTTGGCGGGCCAGGGACTGAAGCTTTCTTT	CASSLFGGPGTEAFF
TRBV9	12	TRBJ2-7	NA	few	TGTGCCAGCAGCCAGGGGGGAGTGGAGCAGTACTTC	CASSQGGVEQYF
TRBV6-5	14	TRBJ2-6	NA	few	TGTGCCAGCAGTTCAAGCAGGGGGGCCAACGTCCTGACTTTC	CASSSSRGANVLTF
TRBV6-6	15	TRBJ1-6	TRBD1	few	TGTGCCAGCAGTTCGTTCAGGGGGTGGCCATCACCCCTCCACTTT	CASSSFRGWPSPLHF
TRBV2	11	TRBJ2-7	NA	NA	TGTGCCAGCAGTTGGCAGCGGGAGCAGTACTTC	CASSWQREQYF
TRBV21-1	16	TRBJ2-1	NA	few	TGTGCCAGCAGCAAAGGGGGACAGGGGGTTGACAATGAGCAGTTCTTC	CASSKGGQGVDNEQFF
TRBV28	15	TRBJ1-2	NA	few	TGTGCCAGCAGTTCCCCCGGGGAGGGCAACTATGGCTACACCTTC	CASSSPGEGNYGYTF
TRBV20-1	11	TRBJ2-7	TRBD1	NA	TGCAGTGCTAGCGGGGACAGGGAGCAGTACTTC	CSASGDREQYF
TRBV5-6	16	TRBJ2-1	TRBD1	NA	TGTGCCAGCAGCTTGGTGGACAGGAGAGACTACAATGAGCAGTTCTTC	CASSLVDRRDYNEQFF
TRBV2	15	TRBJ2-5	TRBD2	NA	TGTGCCAGCAGCGTAGGGACTAGCGCCCAAGAGACCCAGTACTTC	CASSVGTSAQETQYF
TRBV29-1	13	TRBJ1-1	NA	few	TGCAGCTTCCTCAGTGGGGGGAACACTGAAGCTTTCTTT	CSFLSGGNTEAFF
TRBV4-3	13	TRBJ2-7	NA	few	TGCGCCAGCAGCCAAGAGGGGGTCAACGAGCAGTACTTC	CASSQEGVNEQYF
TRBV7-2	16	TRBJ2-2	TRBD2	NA	TGTGCCAGCAGTCGTACCGGACTAGCAGGAACCGGGGAGCTGTTTTTT	CASSRTGLAGTGELFF
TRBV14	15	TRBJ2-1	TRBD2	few	TGTGCCAGCAGCGCGACTAGCGGGGGGGCCAATGAGCAGTTCTTC	CASSATSGGANEQFF
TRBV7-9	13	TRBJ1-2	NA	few	TGTGCCAGCAGCCCGGACGGAGAGAGAGGCTACACCTTC	CASSPDGERGYTF
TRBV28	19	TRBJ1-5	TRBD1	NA	TGTGCCAGCAGTTTAGCCACTGATCTTAGGGGGCGCACCAATCAGCCCCAGCATTTT	CASSLATDLRGRTNQPQHF
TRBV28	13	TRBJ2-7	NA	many	TGTGCCAGCAGGACCGGGATCTCCTACGAGCAGTACTTC	CASRTGISYEQYF
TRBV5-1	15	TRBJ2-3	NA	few	TGCGCCAGCAGCCCCGGACAGCCGTTGATAGATACGCAGTATTTT	CASSPGQPLIDTQYF
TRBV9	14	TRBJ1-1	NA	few	TGTGCCAGCAGCGTAGGAGGGGGGAGCACTGAAGCTTTCTTT	CASSVGGGSTEAFF
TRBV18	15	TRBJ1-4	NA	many	TGTGCCAGCTCACCACTCGGGGCCCGCAATGAAAAACTGTTTTTT	CASSPLGARNEKLFF
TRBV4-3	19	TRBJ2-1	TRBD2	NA	TGCGCCAGCAGCCAGGGTTCGAGACTAGCGGGGGAGAGCGACAATGAGCAGTTCTTC	CASSQGSRLAGESDNEQFF
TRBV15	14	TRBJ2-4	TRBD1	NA	TGTGCCACCAGCAGAGTAGAGACAGGGTACCTACAGTACTTC	CATSRVETGYLQYF
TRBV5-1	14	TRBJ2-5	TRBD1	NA	TGCGCCAGCAGCCCACAGGGGGCGTGGGAGACCCAGTACTTC	CASSPQGAWETQYF
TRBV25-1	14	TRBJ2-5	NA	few	TGTGCCAGCAGTGAAAGGGAGATCCAAGAGACCCAGTACTTC	CASSEREIQETQYF
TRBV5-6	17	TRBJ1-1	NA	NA	TGTGCCAGCAGGTTGGAGGCAGGGAGCACCCTGAACACTGAAGCTTTCTTT	CASRLEAGSTLNTEAFF
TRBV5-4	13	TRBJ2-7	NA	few	TGTGCCAGCGGGGGGGACACTGCCTACGAGCAGTACTTC	CASGGDTAYEQYF
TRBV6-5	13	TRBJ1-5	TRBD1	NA	TGTGCCAGCTCGGACAGGGCTCATCAGCCCCAGCATTTT	CASSDRAHQPQHF
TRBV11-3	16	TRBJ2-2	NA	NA	TGTGCCAGCAGCCGGACTGACGGACCGAACACCGGGGAGCTGTTTTTT	CASSRTDGPNTGELFF
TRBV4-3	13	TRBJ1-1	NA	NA	TGCGCCAGCAGCCAAGAGTTCGGCACTGAAGCTTTCTTT	CASSQEFGTEAFF
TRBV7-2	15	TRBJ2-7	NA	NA	TGTGCCAGCAGCTCTACTGGTAGGGGAAGGAACGAGCAGTACTTC	CASSSTGRGRNEQYF
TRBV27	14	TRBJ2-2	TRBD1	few	TGTGCCACCCATAGGACAGGGTTGCCCGGGGAGCTGTTTTTT	CATHRTGLPGELFF
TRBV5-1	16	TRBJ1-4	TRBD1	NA	TGCGCCAGCAGTCGAACAGGGGATGCAACTAATGAAAAACTGTTTTTT	CASSRTGDATNEKLFF
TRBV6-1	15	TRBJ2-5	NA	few	TGTGCCAGCAGTGAGAACGGGGGCCAACAAGAGACCCAGTACTTC	CASSENGGQQETQYF
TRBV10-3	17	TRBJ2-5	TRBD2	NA	TGTGCCATCAGAAAAGATCCCGGGACTAGCGGGGCGGAGACCCAGTACTTC	CAIRKDPGTSGAETQYF
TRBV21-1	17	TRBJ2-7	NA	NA	TGTGCCAGCAGCCTGAAAGGGGGGGCCCCTATTTCTTACGAGCAGTACTTC	CASSLKGGAPISYEQYF
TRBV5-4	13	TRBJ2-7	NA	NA	TGTGCCAGCAGCTTAGACGCTAAGGGAGAGCAGTACTTC	CASSLDAKGEQYF
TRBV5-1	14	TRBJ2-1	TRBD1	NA	TGCGCCAGCGGCCGGGACAGGGGAAACAATGAGCAGTTCTTC	CASGRDRGNNEQFF
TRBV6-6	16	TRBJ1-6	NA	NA	TGTGCCAGCAGCTCCCCCGGGACGGGGGATAATTCACCCCTCCACTTT	CASSSPGTGDNSPLHF
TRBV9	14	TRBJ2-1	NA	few	TGTGCCAGCAGCGTGGCCGGCGACTCCAATGAGCAGTTCTTC	CASSVAGDSNEQFF
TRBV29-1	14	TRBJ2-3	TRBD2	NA	TGCAGCGCTGGGGAACTAGCGGGGGGATATACGCAGTATTTT	CSAGELAGGYTQYF
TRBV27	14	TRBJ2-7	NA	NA	TGTGCCAGCAGTTTATCGGGGGGTTCAGGCGAGCAGTACTTC	CASSLSGGSGEQYF
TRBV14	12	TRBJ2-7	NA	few	TGTGCCAGCAGCCAAGCTTGGGGCGAGCAGTACTTC	CASSQAWGEQYF
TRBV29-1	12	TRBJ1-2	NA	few	TGCAGCGTTGGGAACCCTCCCGGAGGCTACACCTTC	CSVGNPPGGYTF